The next 30 T cell receptor beta chains were all read from a single sample in a study of T cells after posttransplantation cyclophosphamide. TCRdb's copy holds only in-frame clones and misses some; the assay was immunoSEQ multiplex PCR. The repertoire has about 15,000 clones, around 95% of them found once; the top ten carry 0.27%. The naive gate required viable CD3+CD4+ or CD3+CD8+ cells with CCR7+CD45RA+CD45RO-CD95-CD27+CD28+ phenotype. The sample taken for sequencing was naive CD4+ T cells sorted from blood. All receptors come from a woman in her 50s in good health and a related stem cell transplant donor.

The chain joins TRBV5-1 to TRBJ2-3; TRBD2 matches at 13 bases. Germline V gene data show CDR1 as SGHRS and CDR2 as YFSETQ. V gave up 2 bases and J gave up 9 bases; unmatched junction bases: 3. The CDR3 has 14 amino acids. CDR3 nucleotides: TGCGCCAGCAGCTTAGGACTAGCGGGAGCCACGCAGTATTTT. Protein: CASSLGLAGATQYF.

This chain links TRBV19 with TRBJ2-2, with 11 bases identical to TRBD2. Germline CDR1 reads LNHDA; CDR2 reads SQIVND (reference sequence). V was pared by 4 bases and J by 6 bases, with 10 bases of the junction left unmatched. The CDR3 consists of 17 residues. The CDR3 DNA sequence: TGTGCCAGTAGTAAATCCCCCACTAGCGGGAGCCCCGGGGAGCTGTTTTTT. Translating it yields CASSKSPTSGSPGELFF.

The chain carries TRBV25-1 and TRBJ1-1; 8 bases are a match to TRBD1. V shed 3 bases, J shed 9 bases, and the junction held 6 bases outside the gene matches. This CDR3 is built from 13 residues. Germline lookup yields CDR1 MGHDK and CDR2 SYGVNS. The CDR3 nucleotides read TGTGCCAGCAGTGACGACAGGGGCCCGAAAGCTTTCTTT. Encoded protein: CASSDDRGPKAFF.

The V call is TRBV27, the J call TRBJ1-1; the D is unclear. V was pared by 3 bases and J by 2 bases, with 7 bases between. The CDR3 spans 13 residues. Germline loops: CDR1 MNHEY, CDR2 SMNVEV (reference sequence). The CDR3 coding sequence is TGTGCCAGCAGTTTGACGGGAAACACTGAAGCTTTCTTT. Protein: CASSLTGNTEAFF.

The gene calls are TRBV5-1 and TRBJ2-7; 9 nucleotides agree with TRBD1. Germline V gene data show CDR1 as SGHRS and CDR2 as YFSETQ. Unmatched junction bases numbered 3, after V lost 1 base and J lost 4 bases. This CDR3 comprises 14 residues. The CDR3 reads CASSLIGQGYEQYF. In DNA, the CDR3 is TGCGCCAGCAGCTTGATTGGACAGGGGTACGAGCAGTACTTC.

The genes are TRBV5-1 and TRBJ1-1; 7 bases fit TRBD1. CDR1 SGHRS and CDR2 YFSETQ come from the germline V gene. V shed 0 bases, J shed 10 bases, and the junction held 9 bases outside the gene matches. There are 14 residues in the CDR3. The CDR3 sequence: CASSLDRTGGGAFF. In DNA form, the CDR3 reads TGCGCCAGCAGCTTGGATAGGACAGGTGGGGGAGCTTTCTTT. Together with reference TRBV5-1 and TRBJ1-1, the CDR3 gives the full variable domain: KAGVTQTPRYLIKTRGQQVTLSCSPISGHRSVSWYQQTPGQGLQFLFEYFSETQRNKGNFPGRFSGRQFSNSRSEMNVSTLELGDSALYLCASSLDRTGGGAFFGQGTRLTVV.

This rearrangement joins TRBV5-1 to TRBJ2-2, with 7 bases lining up with TRBD1. The V gene end was trimmed by 3 bases and the J gene end by 5 bases; junction bases not matched to a gene: 7. This CDR3 comprises 15 residues. Per germline, CDR1 SGHRS and CDR2 YFSETQ. CDR3 protein: CASSYAGTATGELFF. The CDR3, as DNA: TGCGCCAGCAGCTATGCCGGGACAGCAACCGGGGAGCTGTTTTTT.

The genes are TRBV9 and TRBJ2-3; maybe TRBD2 (5 bases). Germline CDR1 is SGDLS and CDR2 is YYNGEE. This CDR3 contains 15 residues. Trimming pared 5 bases from V and 0 bases from J, leaving 13 bases between. DNA of the CDR3: TGTGCCAGCAGTGCGCAGCGGACTAGCACAGATACGCAGTATTTT. It yields the protein CASSAQRTSTDTQYF.

Details on this clone: Different DNA sequences within this sample yield the same CDR3. The chain couples TRBV5-1 to TRBJ2-1, with TRBD2 matching 7 bases. This CDR3 has 15 residues. V trimming: 0 bases; J trimming: 3 bases; junction bases outside the gene matches: 3. Germline V gives CDR1 SGHRS, CDR2 YFSETQ. Here the CDR3 reads CASSLGLADYNEQFF. CDR3 nucleotides: TGCGCCAGCAGCTTGGGGCTAGCGGACTACAATGAGCAGTTCTTC.

J is TRBJ2-1 and V is TRBV5-1; a weak D match, TRBD2 (5 bases). Trimming left V 2 bases short and J 9 bases short, with 9 bases between. This CDR3 has 12 residues. From germline, CDR1 is SGHRS and CDR2 YFSETQ. In DNA form, the CDR3 reads TGCGCCAGCAGCTTTCGGGATAGTGAGCAGTTCTTC. Amino acids: CASSFRDSEQFF.

The CDR3 loop is CASSLGSYEQYF. Written as DNA, the CDR3 is TGTGCCAGCAGCCTGGGGAGCTACGAGCAGTACTTC. The chain uses TRBV7-3 and TRBJ2-7; D is possibly TRBD2 (5 bases). V lost 5 bases, J lost 3 bases, and 8 bases lay in between. The CDR3 length is 12 residues. Germline CDR1 SGHTA, CDR2 FQGTGA.

The chain carries TRBV28 and TRBJ2-7; 7 bases match TRBD2. The CDR3 length is 15 residues. Looked up from germline, CDR1 is MDHEN and CDR2 is SYDVKM. The J segment lost 2 bases and the V segment lost 2 bases, leaving 6 bases of the junction unmatched. The CDR3 here is CASSLMGGWAYEQYF. The DNA for the CDR3 is TGTGCCAGCAGTTTAATGGGGGGGTGGGCCTACGAGCAGTACTTC.

This rearrangement joins TRBV19 to TRBJ1-2, with 7 bases fitting TRBD1. There are 16 residues in the CDR3. Unmatched junction bases numbered 16, after V lost 10 bases and J lost 2 bases. The germline CDR1 and CDR2 sequences are LNHDA and SQIVND (reference sequence). The CDR3 sequence is CATHSGQVTGNYGYTF. The CDR3 DNA follows: TGTGCCACCCATTCCGGACAGGTGACCGGGAACTATGGCTACACCTTC.

CDR3 residues: CASSGRTGSGNTIYF. In DNA form, the CDR3 reads TGTGCCAGCAGCGGGCGGACAGGGTCCGGAAACACCATATATTTT. The genes are TRBV7-2 and TRBJ1-3, with 8 bases lining up with TRBD1. Germline lookup yields CDR1 SGHTA and CDR2 FQGNSA. The ends lost 5 bases at V and 4 bases at J; junction bases unmatched: 7. The CDR3 covers 15 residues.

As to this clone: One end of the junction fails to match germline, which may point to a read error. J is TRBJ2-7 and V is TRBV28; D not resolved. From germline, CDR1 is MDHEN and CDR2 SYDVKM. The CDR3 is 10 amino acids. The CDR3 DNA reads TGTGCCAGCAGTTCCGAAGAGCCGTACTTC. Translation gives CASSSEEPYF.

The chain is built from TRBV20-1 and TRBJ1-1; D ambiguous. CDR1 DFQATT and CDR2 SNEGSKA come from the germline V gene (reference sequence). Trimming shortened V by 6 bases and J by 5 bases, and 7 bases separated the two germline ends. The length of the CDR3 is 10 residues. The CDR3, as DNA: TGCAGTGCGGGAGTGACTGAAGCTTTCTTT. Translation: CSAGVTEAFF.

The rearrangement joins TRBV4-1 to TRBJ2-3, with D perhaps matching TRBD2 (5 bases). Germline V gene data show CDR1 as MGHRA and CDR2 as YSYEKL. V lost 0 bases, J lost 2 bases, and 18 bases lay in between. The CDR3 runs 18 residues. The DNA for the CDR3 is TGCGCCAGCAGCCAAGATTGGACTCAGGCATCGAACACAGATACGCAGTATTTT. Translating gives CASSQDWTQASNTDTQYF.

This sequence joins TRBV10-3 and TRBJ1-2, with 9 bases matching TRBD1. This CDR3 comprises 17 residues. V was pared by 0 bases and J by 5 bases, with 10 bases of the junction left unmatched. Germline V CDR1 and CDR2: ENHRY, SYGVKD. The CDR3 coding sequence is TGTGCCATCAGTGAGTCTGGGACCGGGACAGGGTGGTATGGCTACACCTTC. This translates into CAISESGTGTGWYGYTF.

The chain couples TRBV27 to TRBJ2-7; 10 nucleotides align to TRBD1. V shed 6 bases, J shed 6 bases, and the junction held 8 bases outside the gene matches. CDR3 size: 14 residues. Germline V gives CDR1 MNHEY, CDR2 SMNVEV (reference sequence). CDR3 coding DNA: TGTGCCAGCAGCCGACGACAGGGGGCAAGCGAGCAGTACTTC. It encodes CASSRRQGASEQYF.

The rearrangement joins TRBV9 to TRBJ1-5; D may be TRBD1 (6 bases). Trimming left V 0 bases short and J 7 bases short, with 11 bases between. Germline loops: CDR1 SGDLS, CDR2 YYNGEE. The CDR3 length is 14 residues. CDR3 sequence: CASSVEGRGQPQHF. In DNA, the CDR3 is TGTGCCAGCAGCGTAGAGGGTAGGGGGCAGCCCCAGCATTTT.

This sequence joins TRBV25-1 and TRBJ1-5; D is ambiguous. Germline V lookup: CDR1 MGHDK, CDR2 SYGVNS. The CDR3 spans 14 residues. V gave up 6 bases and J gave up 6 bases, with 15 bases separating them. CDR3 residues: CASSRPGSSQPQHF. CDR3 DNA sequence: TGTGCCAGCAGCCGTCCGGGGTCGTCTCAGCCCCAGCATTTT.

The chain couples TRBV19 to TRBJ2-7; 8 bases line up with TRBD1. With V trimmed by 8 bases and J by 2 bases, 8 bases remained unmatched. This CDR3 has 14 residues. The germline CDR1 and CDR2 sequences are LNHDA and SQIVND (reference sequence). The CDR3 protein is CASESGTGPYEQYF. The CDR3 DNA sequence: TGTGCCAGTGAATCCGGGACAGGTCCCTACGAGCAGTACTTC.

J is TRBJ2-5 and V is TRBV28; 15 positions agree with TRBD2. This CDR3 comprises 19 residues. Germline CDR1 reads MDHEN; CDR2 reads SYDVKM. The V segment lost 4 bases and the J segment 3 bases; nucleotides outside the gene matches: 12. The CDR3 region is CASSSPGTSGRWGKETQYF. As DNA, the CDR3 is TGTGCCAGCAGTTCCCCCGGGACTAGCGGGAGGTGGGGCAAAGAGACCCAGTACTTC.

A note on this clone: Relative to the germline gene, one junction end is altered; a read error may explain this. The chain recombines TRBV7-9 with TRBJ1-2; 9 bases align to TRBD1. The germline CDR1 and CDR2 sequences are SEHNR and FQNEAQ (reference sequence). This CDR3 spans 17 amino acids. DNA for the CDR3: TGTGCCAACAGCTTCGTTCGGTGGGGACAGGGCGGCTATGGCTACACCTTC. Translation gives CANSFVRWGQGGYGYTF.

V gene TRBV7-2 combines with J gene TRBJ1-5; TRBD1 aligns across 7 bases. This CDR3 region has 15 residues. V was clipped by 5 bases and J by 6 bases; unmatched bases: 10. Germline V lookup: CDR1 SGHTA, CDR2 FQGNSA. CDR3 nucleotides: TGTGCCAGCAGCCCAAGCCCAGGGGGTGTTCAGCCCCAGCATTTT. This sequence encodes CASSPSPGGVQPQHF.

The CDR3 loop is CATRTSGTQETQYF. The DNA for the CDR3 is TGTGCCACTCGGACTAGCGGAACCCAAGAGACCCAGTACTTC. The genes are TRBV28 and TRBJ2-5, with TRBD2 matching over 10 bases. In germline, CDR1 is MDHEN, CDR2 SYDVKM. This CDR3 is 14 amino acids long. The ends lost 10 bases at V and 1 base at J; junction bases unmatched: 6.

The gene calls are TRBV5-1 and TRBJ2-5; 7 positions agree with TRBD1. The DNA end is a closer match to TRBJ2-7, so the J assignment may be wrong. The CDR3 spans 15 residues. Germline CDR1 reads SGHRS; CDR2 reads YFSETQ. This chain's CDR3 is CASSSGGRASYEQYF. CDR3 DNA sequence: TGCGCCAGCAGCTCAGGGGGAAGGGCGTCCTACGAGCAGTACTTC.

The V gene is TRBV27, the J gene TRBJ1-5, with D maybe TRBD1 (5 bases). This CDR3 comprises 17 residues. Germline V CDR1 and CDR2: MNHEY, SMNVEV (reference sequence). Between the trimmed V and J ends, which lost 6 bases and 0 bases, there was a span of 18 bases. CDR3 DNA sequence: TGTGCCAGCAGCCCTGGCGCAGGGTGGGATAGCAATCAGCCCCAGCATTTT. This codes for CASSPGAGWDSNQPQHF.

This clone showed up just once. This chain joins TRBV27 and TRBJ2-7; 7 bases agree with TRBD1. The CDR3 is 13 amino acids. The germline CDR1 and CDR2 sequences are MNHEY and SMNVEV (reference sequence). J gave up 1 base and V 6 bases, and 3 bases lay outside the gene matches. The CDR3 region has the DNA TGTGCCAGCAGCACGACAGGGTCCTACGAGCAGTACTTC. As protein: CASSTTGSYEQYF.

This chain joins TRBV11-2 and TRBJ2-6, with 9 bases that match TRBD1. The junction had 11 bases not matched to a gene; V was cut back by 6 bases and J by 2 bases. The CDR3 is 18 amino acids. Looked up from germline, CDR1 is SGHAT and CDR2 is FQNNGV. CDR3 in amino acids: CASRRPGQGPAGANVLTF. The CDR3 DNA follows: TGTGCCAGCAGAAGACCGGGACAGGGACCGGCTGGGGCCAACGTCCTGACTTTC. The full variable domain, with the rest looked up from reference TRBV11-2 and TRBJ2-6, is EAGVAQSPRYKIIEKRQSVAFWCNPISGHATLYWYQQILGQGPKLLIQFQNNGVVDDSQLPKDRFSAERLKGVDSTLKIQPAKLEDSAVYLCASRRPGQGPAGANVLTFGAGSRLTVL.